These 28 T cell receptor beta chains came from one sample sequenced in a study of T cell responses to AZD1222 COVID-19 vaccine. Only in-frame clones appear in the TCRdb table, and some are missing; sequencing was by immunoSEQ multiplex PCR. The sample includes 200,000 or so clones, 85% to 95% seen only once; the top ten take 10%. The source material was peripheral blood, sampled on day 0 of AZD1222 vaccination. These receptors came from an adult in good health.

V usage is TRBV6-8 and J usage is TRBJ1-1, with D maybe TRBD1 (5 bases). Germline V gene lookup returns CDR1 MNHGY and CDR2 SAAAGT. Deletions cut 9 bases from V and 1 base from J, with 12 bases between. CDR3 size: 13 residues. CDR3 sequence (DNA): TGTGCCAGGATCCGGGACCCGAACACTGAAGCTTTCTTT. Protein product: CARIRDPNTEAFF.

The V and J genes are TRBV9 and TRBJ2-2, with 13 bases lining up with TRBD2. V shed 4 bases, J shed 4 bases, and the junction held 13 bases outside the gene matches. The CDR3 loop spans 19 amino acids. Germline values: CDR1 SGDLS, CDR2 YYNGEE. CDR3 sequence: CASSKLSGLAGDRTGELFF. In DNA, the CDR3 is TGTGCCAGCAGCAAACTTTCCGGACTAGCGGGGGACCGCACCGGGGAGCTGTTTTTT.

The chain combines TRBV4-1 with TRBJ2-3; maybe TRBD2 (5 bases). Germline-derived CDR1 and CDR2 are MGHRA and YSYEKL. The V end was cut by 2 bases, the J end by 0 bases, with 15 bases between. The CDR3 totals 17 residues. CDR3 residues: CASSQPRKRQSTDTQYF. The DNA for the CDR3 is TGCGCCAGCAGCCAACCTCGCAAGCGGCAAAGCACAGATACGCAGTATTTT.

The chain uses TRBV6-6 and TRBJ1-2; 9 nucleotides line up with TRBD1. After removal of 7 bases from V and 5 bases from J, the junction contained 5 bases not matched to a gene. Germline V gene sequence: CDR1 MNHNY, CDR2 SVGAGI (reference sequence). This CDR3 comprises 13 residues. In nucleotides, the CDR3 is TGTGCCAGCACCTTCGGACAGGGGTATGGCTACACCTTC. Encoded protein: CASTFGQGYGYTF.

This sequence joins TRBV7-2 and TRBJ1-2; TRBD1 matches at 7 bases. Germline values: CDR1 SGHTA, CDR2 FQGNSA. This CDR3 is 16 amino acids long. Unmatched junction bases numbered 14, after V lost 2 bases and J lost 8 bases. This chain's CDR3 is CASSLIGVATGKGYTF. The CDR3 region has the DNA TGTGCCAGCAGCTTAATTGGGGTAGCGACAGGGAAGGGCTACACCTTC.

The chain uses TRBV6-1 and TRBJ2-1; D possibly corresponds to TRBD2 (5 bases). The CDR3 has 14 amino acids. V was clipped by 3 bases and J by 3 bases, with 9 bases between them. The germline CDR1 and CDR2 sequences are MNHNS and SASEGT. The CDR3 loop is CASSETGIYNEQFF. The CDR3 nucleotides read TGTGCCAGCAGTGAGACGGGAATCTACAATGAGCAGTTCTTC.

The gene calls are TRBV7-2 and TRBJ1-6, with D perhaps TRBD1 (6 bases). The CDR3 sequence is 15 residues long. From germline, CDR1 is SGHTA and CDR2 FQGNSA. Trimming shortened V by 3 bases and J by 2 bases, and 8 bases separated the two germline ends. The chain's CDR3 is CASSFGGTYNSPLHF. CDR3 DNA sequence: TGTGCCAGCAGCTTTGGGGGCACCTATAATTCACCCCTCCACTTT.

The rearrangement joins TRBV5-1 to TRBJ1-1; the D is unclear. V dropped 7 bases and J dropped 0 bases, with 10 bases sitting between them. CDR1 and CDR2 (germline): SGHRS, YFSETQ. This CDR3 has 13 amino acids. CDR3 in amino acids: CASCLTLNTEAFF. In DNA form, the CDR3 reads TGCGCCAGCTGCCTGACTTTGAACACTGAAGCTTTCTTT.

The rearrangement uses TRBV5-1 and TRBJ2-2; D gene ambiguous. V lost 0 bases, J lost 0 bases, and 9 bases lay in between. The CDR3 loop spans 16 amino acids. Germline lookup yields CDR1 SGHRS and CDR2 YFSETQ. CDR3 loop: CASSLGPEANTGELFF. Here the CDR3 DNA reads TGCGCCAGCAGCTTGGGTCCAGAAGCGAACACCGGGGAGCTGTTTTTT.

Here the CDR3 DNA reads TGTGCCAGCAGCTTTTTACAGGGTGAGGATGGCTACACCTTC. Translation gives CASSFLQGEDGYTF. The rearrangement uses TRBV7-8 and TRBJ1-2; tentatively, D is TRBD1 (6 bases). This CDR3 is built from 14 residues. V gave up 3 bases and J gave up 6 bases, with 14 bases separating them. Per germline, CDR1 SGHVS and CDR2 FQNEAQ.

The chain joins TRBV30 to TRBJ1-1; a weak D match, TRBD1 (5 bases). Germline V CDR1 and CDR2: GTSNPN, SVGIG (reference sequence). V lost 3 bases to trimming and J lost 6 bases, with 20 bases between them. The CDR3 extends over 15 amino acids. Here the CDR3 DNA reads TGTGCCTGGAGCCGTCCTGGGGCAGGGCCTTCTGAAGCTTTCTTT. Amino acid sequence: CAWSRPGAGPSEAFF.

The chain employs TRBV6-5 and TRBJ2-1, with a weak D call TRBD1 (6 bases). V was trimmed by 1 base and J by 8 bases, leaving 9 bases between them. The CDR3 length is 13 residues. Germline V gene data show CDR1 as MNHEY and CDR2 as SVGAGI. CDR3 nucleotides: TGTGCCAGCAGTTACTTACAGGGTTATGAGCAGTTCTTC. It is translated as CASSYLQGYEQFF.

The chain carries TRBV6-2 or TRBV6-3 and TRBJ2-7; D perhaps matches TRBD1 (6 bases). V was trimmed by 7 bases and J by 2 bases, leaving 15 bases between them. Germline V lookup: CDR1 MNHEY, CDR2 SVGEGT. The CDR3 runs 14 residues. The CDR3 reads CASTPGTTTYEQYV. The CDR3 DNA sequence: TGTGCCAGCACCCCCGGGACAACCACCTACGAGCAGTACGTC.

The J gene is TRBJ1-2, the V gene TRBV2; 8 bases match TRBD1. J was trimmed by 5 bases and V by 8 bases; bases with no gene match: 4. The CDR3 runs 12 residues. Germline CDR1 and CDR2: SNHLY and FYNNEI. In nucleotides, the CDR3 is TGTGCCAGCGGGACAGGTAGATATGGCTACACCTTC. This encodes CASGTGRYGYTF.

The chain carries TRBV27 and TRBJ2-1, with TRBD1 matching 9 bases. With V trimmed by 5 bases and J by 9 bases, 14 bases remained unmatched. Germline V gene data show CDR1 as MNHEY and CDR2 as SMNVEV (reference sequence). CDR3 length: 16 residues. CDR3 sequence (DNA): TGTGCCAGCAGTCGGCCCGGACAGGGGTATTCCGGTGAGCAGTTCTTC. Translation: CASSRPGQGYSGEQFF.

This chain uses TRBV18 with TRBJ2-7; 9 bases fit TRBD1. V gave up 3 bases and J gave up 5 bases; unmatched junction bases: 2. Germline CDR1 is KGHSH and CDR2 is LQKENI. This CDR3 has 13 amino acids. The CDR3 DNA sequence: TGTGCCAGCTCACCCGGGACAGGGAACGAGCAGTACGTC. Protein: CASSPGTGNEQYV.

The chain joins TRBV29-1 to TRBJ2-7, with unresolved D. V lost 1 base, J lost 1 base, and 5 bases lay in between. CDR3 length: 12 amino acids. Germline V gene data show CDR1 as SQVTM and CDR2 as ANQGSEA. The CDR3 DNA follows: TGCAGCGTTGAAGTCAGTTCCTACGAGCAGTACTTC. Translated: CSVEVSSYEQYF.

The chain joins TRBV12-3 or TRBV12-4 to TRBJ2-7; 7 nucleotides line up with TRBD1. The CDR3 is made up of 13 amino acids. V trimming: 7 bases; J trimming: 5 bases; junction bases outside the gene matches: 8. In DNA, the CDR3 is TGTGCCAGCACTCTTACAGGGGTTCACGAGCAGTACTTC. Protein product: CASTLTGVHEQYF.

The chain uses TRBV5-4 and TRBJ1-6; the match to TRBD1 covers 7 bases. Trimming cost V 2 bases and J 5 bases; bases outside gene matches: 1. Germline V gives CDR1 SGHNT, CDR2 YYREEE (reference sequence). The CDR3 spans 14 residues. The CDR3 DNA reads as TGTGCCAGCAGCTTAGGGACAGATAATTCACCCCTCCACTTT. Translation gives CASSLGTDNSPLHF.

The chain recombines TRBV5-1 with TRBJ2-6; D might be TRBD1 (6 bases). CDR1 is SGHRS, CDR2 YFSETQ, per germline. V lost 4 bases and J 0 bases, leaving 14 bases between the germline ends. The CDR3 totals 17 residues. The CDR3 nucleotides read TGCGCCAGCAGCACTAATACAGGGAGCTCTGGGGCCAACGTCCTGACTTTC. Encoded protein: CASSTNTGSSGANVLTF. Variable domain in full (rest from reference TRBV5-1 and TRBJ2-6): KAGVTQTPRYLIKTRGQQVTLSCSPISGHRSVSWYQQTPGQGLQFLFEYFSETQRNKGNFPGRFSGRQFSNSRSEMNVSTLELGDSALYLCASSTNTGSSGANVLTFGAGSRLTVL.

The chain recombines TRBV12-3 or TRBV12-4 with TRBJ1-2, with D possibly being TRBD1 (6 bases). Trimming shortened V by 0 bases and J by 5 bases, and 7 bases separated the two germline ends. This CDR3 is built from 13 residues. CDR3 nucleotides: TGTGCCAGCAGTTTAGCGCAGGGGTATGGCTACACCTTC. As protein: CASSLAQGYGYTF.

This rearrangement joins TRBV11-2 to TRBJ1-1; 7 bases align to TRBD1. Germline CDR1 reads SGHAT; CDR2 reads FQNNGV. The CDR3 extends over 13 amino acids. Germline trimming cut 6 bases from V and 11 bases from J; bases unmatched to any gene: 12. CDR3 in DNA: TGTGCCAGCAGTTTTACAGGGGCACCTTCGGCTTTCTTT. This codes for CASSFTGAPSAFF.

The V call is TRBV6-5, the J call TRBJ1-5, with D perhaps TRBD1 (5 bases). CDR3 size: 13 residues. Germline assignment: CDR1 MNHEY and CDR2 SVGAGI. V lost 7 bases, J lost 11 bases, and 18 bases lay in between. CDR3: CASMGGPGGTQHF. CDR3 DNA sequence: TGTGCCAGCATGGGGGGTCCAGGAGGTACCCAGCATTTT.

V is TRBV28 and J is TRBJ1-5; 10 nucleotides agree with TRBD1. The CDR3 has 16 amino acids. From germline, CDR1 is MDHEN and CDR2 SYDVKM. V gave up 3 bases and J gave up 3 bases; unmatched junction bases: 5. The CDR3 region is CASSFMGQGYNQPQHF. The CDR3 nucleotides are TGTGCCAGCAGTTTTATGGGACAGGGGTACAATCAGCCCCAGCATTTT.

V and J are TRBV4-1 and TRBJ1-2, with 10 bases fitting TRBD1. Trimming cost V 1 base and J 4 bases; bases outside gene matches: 6. The CDR3 length is 16 residues. Germline loops: CDR1 MGHRA, CDR2 YSYEKL. CDR3 sequence reads: CASSQVIDRGLYGYTF. CDR3 DNA sequence: TGCGCCAGCAGCCAAGTCATTGACAGGGGGCTCTATGGCTACACCTTC.

The chain carries TRBV6-4 and TRBJ1-2; D is uncertain. CDR1 is MRHNA, CDR2 SNTAGT, per germline. The CDR3 sequence is 13 residues long. Trimming removed 0 bases from V and 7 bases from J, with 9 bases in between. The CDR3 reads CASSDSRTAGYTF. CDR3 bases: TGTGCCAGCAGTGACTCGAGGACGGCTGGCTACACCTTC.

The chain uses TRBV19 and TRBJ2-2; 7 nucleotides line up with TRBD2. This CDR3 spans 15 amino acids. Per the germline V gene, CDR1 is LNHDA and CDR2 is SQIVND (reference sequence). The V segment lost 5 bases and the J segment 1 base; nucleotides outside the gene matches: 4. The CDR3 nucleotides are TGTGCCAGTAGTCGGCGGGGGAAGAACACCGGGGAGCTGTTTTTT. It encodes CASSRRGKNTGELFF.

This chain joins TRBV19 and TRBJ2-2, with TRBD1 matching 8 bases. V was clipped by 8 bases and J by 6 bases; unmatched bases: 11. CDR3 length: 15 amino acids. Germline V gives CDR1 LNHDA, CDR2 SQIVND (reference sequence). CDR3 sequence reads: CASYQGARTPGELFF. CDR3 DNA sequence: TGTGCCAGTTACCAGGGGGCGAGAACGCCCGGGGAGCTGTTTTTT. The whole variable domain, filled in from reference TRBV19 and TRBJ2-2, reads DGGITQSPKYLFRKEGQNVTLSCEQNLNHDAMYWYRQDPGQGLRLIYYSQIVNDFQKGDIAEGYSVSREKKESFPLTVTSAQKNPTAFYLCASYQGARTPGELFFGEGSRLTVL.